This T cell receptor beta chain derives from a study of T cell responses to AZD1222 COVID-19 vaccine. General study results and limits: Donor demographics were predominantly white British with a female majority; clonal diversity may be underestimated. The study reported that nearly half of spike-specific TCRs target unmutated variant regions. Two AZD1222 doses significantly raised spike-specific TCR breadth and depth over controls. The number of AZD1222 recipients seropositive at baseline was only 6 or 7.

Profiling relied on immunoSEQ multiplex PCR, and the TCRdb table lists in-frame clones only, not all of them. Among 100,000 to 150,000 clones, approximately 94% were seen once, and the ten largest hold under 7.5%. As to this clone: The antigen is not known.

Trimming stripped 7 bases from V and 4 bases from J, with 8 bases between. The CDR3 loop spans 12 amino acids. Per germline, CDR1 MNHEY and CDR2 SVGAGI. Specimen: peripheral blood, collected on day 0 of AZD1222 vaccination. The rearrangement uses TRBV6-5 and TRBJ1-5, with D possibly matching TRBD1 (6 bases). The receptor comes from an adult in good health. The CDR3 sequence is CASKQGNQPQHF. CDR3 sequence (DNA): TGTGCCAGCAAACAGGGAAATCAGCCCCAGCATTTT.